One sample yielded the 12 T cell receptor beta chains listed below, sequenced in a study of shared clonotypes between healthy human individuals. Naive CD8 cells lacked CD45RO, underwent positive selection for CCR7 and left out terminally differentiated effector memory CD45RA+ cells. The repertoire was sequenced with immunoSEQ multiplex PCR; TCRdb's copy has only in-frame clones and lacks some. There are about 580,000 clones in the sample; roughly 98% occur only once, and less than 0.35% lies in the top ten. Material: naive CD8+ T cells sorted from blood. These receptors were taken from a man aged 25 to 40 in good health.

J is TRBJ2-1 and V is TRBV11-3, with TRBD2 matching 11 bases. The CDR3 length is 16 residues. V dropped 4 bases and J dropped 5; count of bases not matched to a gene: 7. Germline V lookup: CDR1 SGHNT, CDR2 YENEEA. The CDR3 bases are TGTGCCAGCAGCTCACCGGGACTAGCGGACAACAATGAGCAGTTCTTC. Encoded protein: CASSSPGLADNNEQFF.

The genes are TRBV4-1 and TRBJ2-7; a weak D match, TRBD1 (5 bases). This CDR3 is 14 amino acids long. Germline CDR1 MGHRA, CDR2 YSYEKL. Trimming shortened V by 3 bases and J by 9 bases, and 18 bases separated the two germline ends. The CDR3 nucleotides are TGCGCCAGCAGCCAGGAACAGGTGGCCTGGGGGCAGTACTTC. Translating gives CASSQEQVAWGQYF.

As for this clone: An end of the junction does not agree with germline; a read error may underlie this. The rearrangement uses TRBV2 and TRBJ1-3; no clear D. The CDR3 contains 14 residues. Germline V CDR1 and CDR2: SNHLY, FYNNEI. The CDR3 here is CASSEGWVGYTIYF. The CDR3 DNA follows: TGTGCCAGCAGCGAAGGGTGGGTGGGATACACCATATATTTT.

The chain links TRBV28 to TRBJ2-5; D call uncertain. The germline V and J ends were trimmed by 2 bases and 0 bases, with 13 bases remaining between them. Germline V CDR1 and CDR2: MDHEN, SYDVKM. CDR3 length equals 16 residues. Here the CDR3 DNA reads TGTGCCAGCAGTTTAAGAGAGGCCCTTTACCAAGAGACCCAGTACTTC. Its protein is CASSLREALYQETQYF.

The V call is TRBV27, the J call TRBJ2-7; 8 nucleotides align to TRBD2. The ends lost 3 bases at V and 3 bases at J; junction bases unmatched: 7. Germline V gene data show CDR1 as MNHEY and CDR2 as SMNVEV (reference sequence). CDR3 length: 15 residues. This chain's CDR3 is CASSFGGLDIYEQYF. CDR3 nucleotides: TGTGCCAGCAGTTTCGGGGGACTAGATATCTACGAGCAGTACTTC.

CDR3 nucleotides: TGTGCCAGCAGCCCGAGGGCAGGAGGCGATAACACTGAAGCTTTCTTT. This sequence encodes CASSPRAGGDNTEAFF. The chain links TRBV11-2 to TRBJ1-1; D uncertain. Germline V lookup: CDR1 SGHAT, CDR2 FQNNGV. The germline V and J ends were trimmed by 5 bases and 2 bases, with 18 bases remaining between them. The CDR3 contains 16 residues.

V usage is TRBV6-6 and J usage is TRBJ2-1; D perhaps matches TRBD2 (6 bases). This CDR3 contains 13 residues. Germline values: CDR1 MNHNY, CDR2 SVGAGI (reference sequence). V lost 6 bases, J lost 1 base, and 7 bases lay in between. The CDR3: CASRAGSYNEQFF. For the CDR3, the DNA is TGTGCCAGCAGAGCGGGTTCCTACAATGAGCAGTTCTTC.

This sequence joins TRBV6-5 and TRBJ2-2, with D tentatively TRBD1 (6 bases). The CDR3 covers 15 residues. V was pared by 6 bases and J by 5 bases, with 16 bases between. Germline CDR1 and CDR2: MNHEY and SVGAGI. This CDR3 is CASRPGTIATGELFF. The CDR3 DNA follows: TGTGCCAGCAGACCCGGGACAATCGCAACCGGGGAGCTGTTTTTT.

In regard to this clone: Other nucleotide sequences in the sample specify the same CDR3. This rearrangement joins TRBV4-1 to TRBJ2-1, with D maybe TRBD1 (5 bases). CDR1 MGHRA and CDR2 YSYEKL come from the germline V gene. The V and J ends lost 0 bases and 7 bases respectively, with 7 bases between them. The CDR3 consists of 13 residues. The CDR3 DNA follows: TGCGCCAGCAGCCAAGACAGGGCGAATGAGCAGTTCTTC. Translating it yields CASSQDRANEQFF.

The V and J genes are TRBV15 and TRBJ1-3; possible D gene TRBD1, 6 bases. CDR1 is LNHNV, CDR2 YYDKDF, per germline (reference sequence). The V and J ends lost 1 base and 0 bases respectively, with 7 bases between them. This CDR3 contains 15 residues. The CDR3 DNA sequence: TGTGCCACCAGCAGAGCCAGGGGCTCTGGAAACACCATATATTTT. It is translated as CATSRARGSGNTIYF.

In nucleotides, the CDR3 is TGTGCCAGCAGAAGTAACAGGGGGATTTACAATGAGCAGTTCTTC. Encoded protein: CASRSNRGIYNEQFF. The V and J genes are TRBV27 and TRBJ2-1, with 8 bases matching TRBD1. The CDR3 sequence is 15 residues long. The germline CDR1 and CDR2 sequences are MNHEY and SMNVEV (reference sequence). The V gene end was trimmed by 6 bases and the J gene end by 4 bases; junction bases not matched to a gene: 8.

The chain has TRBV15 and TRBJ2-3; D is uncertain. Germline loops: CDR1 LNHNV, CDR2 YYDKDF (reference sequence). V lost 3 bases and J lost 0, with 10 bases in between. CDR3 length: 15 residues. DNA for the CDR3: TGTGCCACCAGCAGCGGGCGTCGGAGCACAGATACGCAGTATTTT. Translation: CATSSGRRSTDTQYF.